Each of the 21 T cell receptor beta chains below was sequenced from the same sample in a study of PD-L1 blockade in urothelial cancer. The data were produced by immunoSEQ multiplex PCR, yet TCRdb's version contains in-frame clones alone and is incomplete. Of 80,000 to 100,000 clones listed, about four fifths are singletons. Sequences were derived from PBMCs, sampled around atezolizumab (anti-PD-L1) treatment. The source is a man between 65 and 85 years old with urothelial cancer.

V gene TRBV5-5 combines with J gene TRBJ2-2, with D perhaps matching TRBD1 (6 bases). V lost 1 base and J 3 bases, leaving 13 bases between the germline ends. The CDR3 spans 16 residues. Germline CDR1 reads SGHKS; CDR2 reads YYEKEE (reference sequence). CDR3 DNA: TGTGCCAGCAGCTTGTCTTCCAGACAGGACACCGGGGAGCTGTTTTTT. Translation gives CASSLSSRQDTGELFF.

The rearrangement links TRBV12-5 to TRBJ2-3; the D is unclear. The germline V gene encodes CDR1 LGHNT and CDR2 FRNRAP. V was cut by 2 bases and J by 4 bases, with 7 bases left in between. This CDR3 contains 13 residues. As DNA, the CDR3 is TGTGCTAGTGGTTTGTCTCGTGCAGATACGCAGTATTTT. Protein sequence: CASGLSRADTQYF.

The J gene is TRBJ1-2, the V gene TRBV18, with TRBD1 matching 9 bases. The CDR3 has 14 amino acids. Germline V CDR1 and CDR2: KGHSH, LQKENI. With 4 bases clipped from V and 4 bases from J, the junction kept 4 bases outside the gene matches. In nucleotides, the CDR3 is TGTGCCAGCTCACGGGACAGGGAAGGCTATGGCTACACCTTC. Protein sequence: CASSRDREGYGYTF. The full variable domain, completed using reference TRBV18 and TRBJ1-2, is NAGVMQNPRHLVRRRGQEARLRCSPMKGHSHVYWYRQLPEEGLKFMVYLQKENIIDESGMPKERFSAEFPKEGPSILRIQQVVRGDSAAYFCASSRDREGYGYTFGSGTRLTVV.

V usage is TRBV9 and J usage is TRBJ2-3; D might be TRBD2 (6 bases). Germline V gene lookup returns CDR1 SGDLS and CDR2 YYNGEE. There are 16 residues in the CDR3. The V and J ends lost 1 base and 2 bases respectively, with 14 bases between them. CDR3 nucleotide sequence: TGTGCCAGCAGCGTACACCTTGGCGGGGCCACAGATACGCAGTATTTT. This sequence encodes CASSVHLGGATDTQYF.

This clone was picked up a small number of times. CDR3 amino acids: CASSVDGPTDTEAFF. The CDR3 bases are TGTGCCAGCAGCGTAGATGGGCCTACGGACACTGAAGCTTTCTTT. This rearrangement joins TRBV9 to TRBJ1-1; unclear D gene. This CDR3 spans 15 amino acids. Germline V gives CDR1 SGDLS, CDR2 YYNGEE. Between the trimmed V and J ends, which lost 0 bases and 3 bases, there was a span of 12 bases.

V is TRBV11-1 and J is TRBJ2-5, with 7 nucleotides matching TRBD2. CDR3 size: 14 residues. The V segment lost 5 bases and the J segment 2 bases; nucleotides outside the gene matches: 5. Germline CDR1 reads SGHAT; CDR2 reads FQDESV (reference sequence). The CDR3 region is CASSRWRGQETQYF. In DNA, the CDR3 is TGTGCCAGCAGCCGCTGGCGGGGGCAAGAGACCCAGTACTTC.

This clone has a single count. This sequence joins TRBV6-5 and TRBJ1-5; no clear D. Germline V CDR1 and CDR2: MNHEY, SVGAGI. The CDR3 has 12 residues. The V end lost 6 bases, the J end lost 7 bases, and 10 bases lay between the germline ends. CDR3: CASRPPGQPQHF. CDR3 coding DNA: TGTGCCAGCAGGCCCCCAGGCCAGCCCCAGCATTTT.

The gene calls are TRBV5-1 and TRBJ1-2, with TRBD1 matching 7 bases. The ends lost 3 bases at V and 2 bases at J; junction bases unmatched: 7. Germline loops: CDR1 SGHRS, CDR2 YFSETQ. The CDR3 is 15 residues long. This CDR3 reads CASSYRDSSNYGYTF. CDR3 in DNA: TGCGCCAGCAGCTACCGGGACAGTTCCAACTATGGCTACACCTTC.

This clone occurred a few times. The chain has TRBV19 and TRBJ2-7, with TRBD1 identical over 9 bases. Germline trimming cut 3 bases from V and 5 bases from J; bases unmatched to any gene: 5. The CDR3 runs to 14 residues. From germline, CDR1 is LNHDA and CDR2 SQIVND (reference sequence). Here the CDR3 reads CASSMTGQGHEQYF. The CDR3 nucleotides read TGTGCCAGTAGTATGACGGGACAGGGCCACGAGCAGTACTTC.

The V gene is TRBV10-3, the J gene TRBJ2-5; TRBD1 matches 8 bases. This CDR3 contains 15 residues. In germline, CDR1 is ENHRY, CDR2 SYGVKD. V dropped 4 bases and J dropped 1; count of bases not matched to a gene: 5. DNA for the CDR3: TGTGCCATCAGTGTTCGGACAGGGCTCCAAGAGACCCAGTACTTC. Translating gives CAISVRTGLQETQYF.

This chain connects TRBV2 to TRBJ2-3, with TRBD2 matching over 8 bases. The CDR3 covers 15 residues. V was clipped by 4 bases and J by 0 bases; unmatched bases: 3. The germline CDR1 and CDR2 sequences are SNHLY and FYNNEI. CDR3 amino acids: CASSGRGGSTDTQYF. CDR3 nucleotides: TGTGCCAGCAGTGGACGCGGGGGGAGCACAGATACGCAGTATTTT.

DNA of the CDR3: TGCGCCAGCAGCTTTGACTCTAGCACAGATACGCAGTATTTT. It encodes CASSFDSSTDTQYF. The chain joins TRBV5-1 to TRBJ2-3; D is unclear. There are 14 residues in the CDR3. With 2 bases removed from V and 0 bases from J, the gap between germline ends came to 7 bases. Germline CDR1 reads SGHRS; CDR2 reads YFSETQ.

The rearrangement links TRBV5-4 to TRBJ2-5; 7 nucleotides align to TRBD1. This CDR3 has 15 amino acids. CDR1 and CDR2 from the germline V gene are SGHNT and YYREEE (reference sequence). V was clipped by 3 bases and J by 0 bases; unmatched bases: 5. Here the CDR3 reads CASSSQGQNQETQYF. CDR3 DNA sequence: TGTGCCAGCAGCTCCCAGGGACAGAACCAAGAGACCCAGTACTTC.

The chain uses TRBV30 and TRBJ1-3; D is possibly TRBD1 (5 bases). CDR1 is GTSNPN, CDR2 SVGIG, per germline (reference sequence). The length of the CDR3 is 13 residues. Trimming shortened V by 5 bases and J by 4 bases, and 12 bases separated the two germline ends. The CDR3 bases are TGTGCCTGGGACGGGGGGTTCGGAAACACCATATATTTT. It encodes CAWDGGFGNTIYF. The whole variable domain, remainder taken from reference TRBV30 and TRBJ1-3, is SQTIHQWPATLVQPVGSPLSLECTVEGTSNPNLYWYRQAAGRGLQLLFYSVGIGQISSEVPQNLSASRPQDRQFILSSKKLLLSDSGFYLCAWDGGFGNTIYFGEGSWLTVV.

In its sample, this clone was seen once. This chain uses TRBV6-5 with TRBJ2-2; tentative D call: TRBD1 (6 bases). Per the germline V gene, CDR1 is MNHEY and CDR2 is SVGAGI. V gave up 2 bases and J gave up 4 bases, with 11 bases separating them. The CDR3 consists of 15 residues. CDR3 sequence (DNA): TGTGCCAGCAGTTACGAGTCAGGGGCCACCGGGGAGCTGTTTTTT. Protein product: CASSYESGATGELFF.

The gene calls are TRBV18 and TRBJ2-1; TRBD2 aligns across 7 bases. This CDR3 is 16 amino acids long. Germline assignment: CDR1 KGHSH and CDR2 LQKENI. The V segment lost 3 bases and the J segment 6 bases; nucleotides outside the gene matches: 11. In DNA form, the CDR3 reads TGTGCCAGCTCACCGGGGATAGCGGGCCCCACCAATGAGCAGTTCTTC. Residues: CASSPGIAGPTNEQFF.

This chain links TRBV7-2 with TRBJ1-4, with TRBD1 matching over 7 bases. With 2 bases clipped from V and 8 bases from J, the junction kept 5 bases outside the gene matches. Germline V gives CDR1 SGHTA, CDR2 FQGNSA. The CDR3 totals 14 residues. In DNA form, the CDR3 reads TGTGCCAGCAGCTTAAACAGGGGCGGAGAAAAACTGTTTTTT. Translation: CASSLNRGGEKLFF.

V is TRBV11-2 and J is TRBJ2-3; tentatively, D is TRBD1 (6 bases). The germline V gene encodes CDR1 SGHAT and CDR2 FQNNGV. The CDR3 runs 15 residues. The V end lost 1 base, the J end lost 6 bases, and 14 bases lay between the germline ends. The CDR3 spells CASSLGGGSQDTQYF. The CDR3 nucleotides are TGTGCCAGCAGCTTAGGAGGGGGTTCGCAGGATACGCAGTATTTT.

The chain joins TRBV6-5 to TRBJ2-7; TRBD2 matches at 8 bases. In germline, CDR1 is MNHEY, CDR2 SVGAGI. Trimming took 0 bases from V and 4 from J; bases not matched to a gene: 8. The CDR3 loop spans 16 amino acids. CDR3 coding DNA: TGTGCCAGCAGTTACTCGAGGCGGGGGGCCACGTACGAGCAGTACTTC. This translates into CASSYSRRGATYEQYF.

The rearrangement joins TRBV6-1 to TRBJ1-6; 8 bases align to TRBD1. Per the germline V gene, CDR1 is MNHNS and CDR2 is SASEGT. V was clipped by 4 bases and J by 6 bases; unmatched bases: 2. The CDR3 consists of 14 residues. In DNA form, the CDR3 reads TGTGCCAGCAGTGGGGGGACAGGTAATTCACCCCTCCACTTT. Translated, it gives CASSGGTGNSPLHF.

The rearrangement links TRBV14 to TRBJ2-7; D may be TRBD2 (5 bases). Germline lookup yields CDR1 SGHDN and CDR2 FVKESK. The length of the CDR3 is 12 residues. Trimming removed 0 bases from V and 13 bases from J, with 13 bases in between. The DNA for the CDR3 is TGTGCCAGCAGCCAAGAGGACTCCCTACGATACTTC. This sequence encodes CASSQEDSLRYF.